The 9 T cell receptor beta chains below were found in one sample sequenced in a study of OX40 agonist ivuxolimab in advanced cancers. Method: immunoSEQ multiplex PCR; TCRdb's copy keeps in-frame clones and lacks some. The data show fewer than 70,000 clones, 87% seen once. The sequencing here drew on CD4+ or CD8+ T cells sorted from blood, taken in a trial of the OX40 agonist ivuxolimab. Receptors originate from an adult with an advanced solid tumor such as melanoma, head and neck, liver or kidney cancer.

J is TRBJ2-5 and V is TRBV11-3; a weak D match, TRBD2 (5 bases). The germline CDR1 and CDR2 sequences are SGHNT and YENEEA. The CDR3 runs to 14 residues. The V end lost 0 bases, the J end lost 4 bases, and 9 bases lay between the germline ends. CDR3 residues: CASSLDSGRETQYF. The CDR3 nucleotides read TGTGCCAGCAGCTTAGATAGTGGGAGAGAGACCCAGTACTTC.

This rearrangement joins TRBV19 to TRBJ2-3; the D gene could be TRBD1 or TRBD2 (6 bases each). CDR3 size: 15 residues. CDR1 is LNHDA, CDR2 SQIVND, per germline (reference sequence). V was trimmed by 5 bases and J by 3 bases, leaving 15 bases between them. The CDR3, as DNA: TGTGCCAGTAGTCCCTGGGGGGCAAGGACAGATACGCAGTATTTT. It yields the protein CASSPWGARTDTQYF.

The chain is built from TRBV10-3 and TRBJ2-7; D is unresolved. CDR1 and CDR2 (germline): ENHRY, SYGVKD. The CDR3 runs 12 residues. V lost 2 bases, J lost 2 bases, and 4 bases lay in between. CDR3 sequence reads: CAISEVAYEQYF. DNA of the CDR3: TGTGCCATCAGTGAGGTGGCCTACGAGCAGTACTTC.

The chain carries TRBV5-8 and TRBJ1-1; D is unresolved. V was shortened by 2 bases and J by 1 base, with 6 bases between the two germline ends. Germline V lookup: CDR1 SGHTS, CDR2 YDEGEE. The CDR3 runs 13 residues. CDR3 DNA sequence: TGTGCCAGCAGCTTCAAGAGGAACACTGAAGCTTTCTTT. It yields the protein CASSFKRNTEAFF.

This chain connects TRBV5-4 to TRBJ2-5; unclear D gene. The germline V gene encodes CDR1 SGHNT and CDR2 YYREEE (reference sequence). V was trimmed by 2 bases and J by 4 bases, leaving 15 bases between them. The CDR3 loop spans 15 amino acids. CDR3 DNA: TGTGCCAGCAGCTTATCTTTAGGCGAGAGAGAGACCCAGTACTTC. Protein: CASSLSLGERETQYF.

V is TRBV5-5 and J is TRBJ1-5; D perhaps matches TRBD1 (5 bases). CDR1 and CDR2 from the germline V gene are SGHKS and YYEKEE (reference sequence). V lost 2 bases and J 3 bases, leaving 9 bases between the germline ends. The CDR3 runs to 14 residues. The CDR3 loop reads CASSFDSVNQPQHF. CDR3 nucleotide sequence: TGTGCCAGCAGCTTTGACAGTGTCAATCAGCCCCAGCATTTT.

V and J are TRBV5-5 and TRBJ1-4; no clear D. Germline V gives CDR1 SGHKS, CDR2 YYEKEE (reference sequence). The CDR3 extends over 14 amino acids. V dropped 4 bases and J dropped 2 bases, with 9 bases sitting between them. CDR3 nucleotide sequence: TGTGCCAGCAGCATGGCCGGGACTAATGAAAAACTGTTTTTT. The encoded protein is CASSMAGTNEKLFF. The full variable domain, in which reference TRBV5-5 and TRBJ1-4 provide the parts outside the CDR3, is DAGVTQSPTHLIKTRGQQVTLRCSPISGHKSVSWYQQVLGQGPQFIFQYYEKEERGRGNFPDRFSARQFPNYSSELNVNALLLGDSALYLCASSMAGTNEKLFFGSGTQLSVL.

V is TRBV7-8 and J is TRBJ2-1; no clear D gene. V lost 1 base and J lost 0, with 10 bases in between. The CDR3 sequence is 16 residues long. Germline CDR1 reads SGHVS; CDR2 reads FQNEAQ. CDR3 in amino acids: CASSLVPLHSYNEQFF. CDR3 nucleotide sequence: TGTGCCAGCAGCTTAGTCCCACTCCACTCCTACAATGAGCAGTTCTTC.

The J gene is TRBJ2-1, the V gene TRBV5-1; 8 bases agree with TRBD2. Germline V gene sequence: CDR1 SGHRS, CDR2 YFSETQ. J was trimmed by 6 bases and V by 1 base; bases with no gene match: 6. CDR3 length equals 15 residues. This CDR3 is CASSLIGLAFNEQFF. The CDR3 nucleotides read TGCGCCAGCAGCTTGATTGGACTAGCTTTCAATGAGCAGTTCTTC.